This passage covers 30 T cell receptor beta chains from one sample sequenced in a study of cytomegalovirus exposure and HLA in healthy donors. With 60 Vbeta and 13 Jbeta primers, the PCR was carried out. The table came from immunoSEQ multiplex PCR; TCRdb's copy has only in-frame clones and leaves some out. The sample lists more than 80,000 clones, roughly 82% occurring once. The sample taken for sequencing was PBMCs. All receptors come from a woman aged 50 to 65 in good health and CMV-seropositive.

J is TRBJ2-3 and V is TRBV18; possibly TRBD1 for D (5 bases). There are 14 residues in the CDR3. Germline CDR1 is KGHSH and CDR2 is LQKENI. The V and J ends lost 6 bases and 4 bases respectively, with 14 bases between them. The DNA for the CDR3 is TGTGCCAGCTCCCCAGGCCCACAGGCAGATACGCAGTATTTT. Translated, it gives CASSPGPQADTQYF.

CDR3 DNA: TGTGCCAGCAGCCAAACCGGGACAGGGGACAATGAGCAGTTCTTC. Residues: CASSQTGTGDNEQFF. The rearrangement joins TRBV9 to TRBJ2-1, with TRBD1 identical over 10 bases. J gave up 5 bases and V 4 bases, and 6 bases lay outside the gene matches. The CDR3 runs 15 residues. Germline-derived CDR1 and CDR2 are SGDLS and YYNGEE.

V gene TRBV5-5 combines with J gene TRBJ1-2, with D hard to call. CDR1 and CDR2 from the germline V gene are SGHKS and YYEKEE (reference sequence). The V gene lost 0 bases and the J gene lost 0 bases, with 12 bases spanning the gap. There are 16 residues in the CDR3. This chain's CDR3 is CASSLDFGVPNYGYTF. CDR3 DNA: TGTGCCAGCAGCTTGGACTTCGGGGTTCCTAACTATGGCTACACCTTC.

CDR3: CASSGIGVNYGYTF. The CDR3 nucleotides read TGTGCCAGCAGTGGTATCGGGGTTAACTATGGCTACACCTTC. The genes are TRBV25-1 and TRBJ1-2; no clear D. V lost 4 bases and J lost 1, with 10 bases in between. The germline gives CDR1 MGHDK, CDR2 SYGVNS. CDR3 length: 14 amino acids.

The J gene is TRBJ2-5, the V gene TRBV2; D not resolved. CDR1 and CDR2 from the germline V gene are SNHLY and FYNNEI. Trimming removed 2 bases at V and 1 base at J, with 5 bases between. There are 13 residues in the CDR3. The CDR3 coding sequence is TGTGCCAGCAGTGAACCGGTCCAAGAGACCCAGTACTTC. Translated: CASSEPVQETQYF.

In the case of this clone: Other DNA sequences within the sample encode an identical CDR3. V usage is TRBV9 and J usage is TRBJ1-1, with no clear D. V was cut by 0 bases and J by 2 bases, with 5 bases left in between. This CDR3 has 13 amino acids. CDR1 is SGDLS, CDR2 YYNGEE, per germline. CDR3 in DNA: TGTGCCAGCAGCGTAGGCAGAAACACTGAAGCTTTCTTT. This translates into CASSVGRNTEAFF.

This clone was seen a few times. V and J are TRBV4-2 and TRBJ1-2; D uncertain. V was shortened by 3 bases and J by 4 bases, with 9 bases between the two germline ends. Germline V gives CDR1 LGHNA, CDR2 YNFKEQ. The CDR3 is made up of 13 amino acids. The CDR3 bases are TGTGCCAGCAGCCAGGAAAGGAGCTATGGCTACACCTTC. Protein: CASSQERSYGYTF.

The CDR3 spells CASSLFTGSYEQYF. The CDR3 nucleotides read TGTGCCAGCAGCTTGTTCACGGGGTCCTACGAGCAGTACTTC. The rearrangement links TRBV5-5 to TRBJ2-5; tentative D call: TRBD2 (5 bases). The tail of the sequence fits TRBJ2-7 better, so the J call may be wrong. Looked up from germline, CDR1 is SGHKS and CDR2 is YYEKEE (reference sequence). This CDR3 spans 14 amino acids.

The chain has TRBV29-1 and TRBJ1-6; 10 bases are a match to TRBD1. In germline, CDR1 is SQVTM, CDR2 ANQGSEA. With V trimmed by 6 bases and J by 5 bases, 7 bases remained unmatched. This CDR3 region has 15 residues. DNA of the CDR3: TGCAGCGTGTCAGCCGGGACAGGGGATAATTCACCCCTCCACTTT. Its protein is CSVSAGTGDNSPLHF.

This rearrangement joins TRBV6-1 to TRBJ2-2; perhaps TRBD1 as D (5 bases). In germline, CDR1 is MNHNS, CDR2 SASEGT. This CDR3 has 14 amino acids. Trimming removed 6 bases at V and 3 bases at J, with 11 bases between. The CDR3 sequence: CASSLFRDTGELFF. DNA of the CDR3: TGTGCCAGCAGCCTTTTCAGGGACACCGGGGAGCTGTTTTTT.

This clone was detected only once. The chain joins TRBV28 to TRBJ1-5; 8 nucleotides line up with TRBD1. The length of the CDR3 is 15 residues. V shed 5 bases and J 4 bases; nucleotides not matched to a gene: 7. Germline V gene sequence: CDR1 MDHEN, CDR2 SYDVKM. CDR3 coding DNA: TGTGCCAGCAGTAAGAGACAGGGGTCGAATCAGCCCCAGCATTTT. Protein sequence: CASSKRQGSNQPQHF. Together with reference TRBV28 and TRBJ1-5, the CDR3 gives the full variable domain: DVKVTQSSRYLVKRTGEKVFLECVQDMDHENMFWYRQDPGLGLRLIYFSYDVKMKEKGDIPEGYSVSREKKERFSLILESASTNQTSMYLCASSKRQGSNQPQHFGDGTRLSIL.

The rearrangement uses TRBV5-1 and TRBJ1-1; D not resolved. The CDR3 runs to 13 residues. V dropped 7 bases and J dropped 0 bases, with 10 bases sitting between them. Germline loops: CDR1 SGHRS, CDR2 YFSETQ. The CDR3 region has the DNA TGCGCCAGCCTGCAGAGGATGAACACTGAAGCTTTCTTT. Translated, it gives CASLQRMNTEAFF.

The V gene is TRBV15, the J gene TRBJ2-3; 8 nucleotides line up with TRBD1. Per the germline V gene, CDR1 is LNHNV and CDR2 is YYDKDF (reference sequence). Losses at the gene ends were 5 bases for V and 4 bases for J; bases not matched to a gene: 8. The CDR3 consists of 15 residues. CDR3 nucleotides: TGTGCCACCAGCGACCGGGACAGGAATTCAGATACGCAGTATTTT. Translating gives CATSDRDRNSDTQYF.

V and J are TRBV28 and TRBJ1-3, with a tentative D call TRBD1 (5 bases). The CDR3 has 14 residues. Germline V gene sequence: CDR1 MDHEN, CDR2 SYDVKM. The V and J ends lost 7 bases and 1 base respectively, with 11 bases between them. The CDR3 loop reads CASKPSGSGNTIYF. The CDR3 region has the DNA TGTGCCAGCAAACCATCAGGGTCTGGAAACACCATATATTTT.

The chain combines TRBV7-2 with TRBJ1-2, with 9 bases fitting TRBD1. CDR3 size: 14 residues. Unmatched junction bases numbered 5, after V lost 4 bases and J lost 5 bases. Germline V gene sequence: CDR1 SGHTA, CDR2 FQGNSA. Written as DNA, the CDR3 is TGTGCCAGCAGCTGGGACAGGGCCGGTTATGGCTACACCTTC. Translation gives CASSWDRAGYGYTF.

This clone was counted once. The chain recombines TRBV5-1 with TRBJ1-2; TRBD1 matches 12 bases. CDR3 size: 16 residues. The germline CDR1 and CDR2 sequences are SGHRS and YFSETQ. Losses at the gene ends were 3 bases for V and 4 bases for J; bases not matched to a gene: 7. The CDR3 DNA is TGCGCCAGCAGCTCTGGGGGACAGGGGGCGAGCTATGGCTACACCTTC. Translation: CASSSGGQGASYGYTF.

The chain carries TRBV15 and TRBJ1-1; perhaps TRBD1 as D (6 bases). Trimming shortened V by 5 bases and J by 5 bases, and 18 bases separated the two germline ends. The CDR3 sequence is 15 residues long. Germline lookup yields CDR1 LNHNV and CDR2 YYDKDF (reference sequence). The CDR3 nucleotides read TGTGCCACCAGCGGCCGGGACAAGGGCGGTACTGAAGCTTTCTTT. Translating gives CATSGRDKGGTEAFF.

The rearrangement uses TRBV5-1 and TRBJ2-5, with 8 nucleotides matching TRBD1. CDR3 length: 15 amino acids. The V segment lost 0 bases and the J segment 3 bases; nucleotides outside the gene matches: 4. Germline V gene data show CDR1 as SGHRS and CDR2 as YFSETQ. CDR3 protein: CASSLGDRRKETQYF. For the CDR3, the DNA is TGCGCCAGCAGCTTGGGGGACAGGAGAAAAGAGACCCAGTACTTC.

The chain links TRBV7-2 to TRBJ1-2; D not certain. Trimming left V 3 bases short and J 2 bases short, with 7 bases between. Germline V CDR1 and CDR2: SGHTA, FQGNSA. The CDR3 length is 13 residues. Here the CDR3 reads CASSFIQNYGYTF. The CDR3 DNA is TGTGCCAGCAGCTTTATACAAAACTATGGCTACACCTTC.

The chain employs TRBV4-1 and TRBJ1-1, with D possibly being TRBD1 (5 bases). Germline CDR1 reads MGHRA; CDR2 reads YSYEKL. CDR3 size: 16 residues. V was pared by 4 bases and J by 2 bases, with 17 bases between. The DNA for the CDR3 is TGCGCCAGCAGCCCACGCAGGGTATCAGAAAACACTGAAGCTTTCTTT. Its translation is CASSPRRVSENTEAFF.

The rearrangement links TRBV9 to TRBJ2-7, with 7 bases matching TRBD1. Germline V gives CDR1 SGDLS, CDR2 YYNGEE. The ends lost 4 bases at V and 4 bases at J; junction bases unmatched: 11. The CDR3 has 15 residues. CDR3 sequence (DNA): TGTGCCAGCAGCCTAGAAGGGGGCGATTTGTACGAGCAGTACTTC. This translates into CASSLEGGDLYEQYF. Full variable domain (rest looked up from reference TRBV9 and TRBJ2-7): DSGVTQTPKHLITATGQRVTLRCSPRSGDLSVYWYQQSLDQGLQFLIQYYNGEERAKGNILERFSAQQFPDLHSELNLSSLELGDSALYFCASSLEGGDLYEQYFGPGTRLTVT.

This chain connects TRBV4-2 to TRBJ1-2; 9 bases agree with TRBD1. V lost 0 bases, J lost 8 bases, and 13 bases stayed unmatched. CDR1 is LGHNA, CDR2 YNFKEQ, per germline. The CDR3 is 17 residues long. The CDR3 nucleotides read TGTGCCAGCAGCCAAGACGCTCTACAGGGGGCGGTAGGCGGCTACACCTTC. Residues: CASSQDALQGAVGGYTF.

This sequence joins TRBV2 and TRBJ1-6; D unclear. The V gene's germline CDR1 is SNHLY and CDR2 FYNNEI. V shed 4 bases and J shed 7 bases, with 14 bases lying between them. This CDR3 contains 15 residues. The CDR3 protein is CASSAIRRRNSPLHF. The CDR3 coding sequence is TGTGCCAGCAGTGCTATCCGCCGAAGAAATTCACCCCTCCACTTT.

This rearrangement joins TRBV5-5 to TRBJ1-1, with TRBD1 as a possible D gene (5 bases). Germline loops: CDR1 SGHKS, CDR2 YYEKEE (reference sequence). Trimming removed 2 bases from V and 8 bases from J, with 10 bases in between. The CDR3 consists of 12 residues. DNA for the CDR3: TGTGCCAGCAGCTTTTCAGGGCTGGAAGCTTTCTTT. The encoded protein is CASSFSGLEAFF.

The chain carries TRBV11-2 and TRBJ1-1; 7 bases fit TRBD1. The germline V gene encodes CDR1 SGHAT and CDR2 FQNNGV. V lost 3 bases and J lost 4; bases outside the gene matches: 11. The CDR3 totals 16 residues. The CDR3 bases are TGTGCCAGCAGCTTTGTCGGCAGGGGGTTTGGCACTGAAGCTTTCTTT. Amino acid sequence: CASSFVGRGFGTEAFF.

DNA of the CDR3: TGTGCCAGCAGTGAATCCCGGACAGGTACAAATGAGCAGTTCTTC. As protein: CASSESRTGTNEQFF. The chain has TRBV25-1 and TRBJ2-1, with 7 bases matching TRBD1. This CDR3 has 15 amino acids. Unmatched junction bases numbered 7, after V lost 1 base and J lost 7 bases. Germline CDR1 reads MGHDK; CDR2 reads SYGVNS.

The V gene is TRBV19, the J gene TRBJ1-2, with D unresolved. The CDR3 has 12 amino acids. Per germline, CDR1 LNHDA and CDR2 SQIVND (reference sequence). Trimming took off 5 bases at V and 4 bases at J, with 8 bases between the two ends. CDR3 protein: CASSRVGYGYTF. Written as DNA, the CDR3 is TGTGCCAGTAGTCGGGTTGGCTATGGCTACACCTTC.

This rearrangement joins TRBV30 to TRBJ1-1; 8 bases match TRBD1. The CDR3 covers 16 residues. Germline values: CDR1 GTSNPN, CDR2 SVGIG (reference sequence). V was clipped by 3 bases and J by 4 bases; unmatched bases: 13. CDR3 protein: CAWRDRQGNRITEAFF. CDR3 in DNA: TGTGCCTGGAGGGATAGACAGGGGAATCGTATCACTGAAGCTTTCTTT.

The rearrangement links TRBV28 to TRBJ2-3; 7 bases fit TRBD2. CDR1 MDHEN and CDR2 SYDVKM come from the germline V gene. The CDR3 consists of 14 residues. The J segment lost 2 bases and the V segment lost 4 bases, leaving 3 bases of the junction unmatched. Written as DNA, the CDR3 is TGTGCCAGCAGTTCCGGGACTATCACAGATACGCAGTATTTT. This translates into CASSSGTITDTQYF.

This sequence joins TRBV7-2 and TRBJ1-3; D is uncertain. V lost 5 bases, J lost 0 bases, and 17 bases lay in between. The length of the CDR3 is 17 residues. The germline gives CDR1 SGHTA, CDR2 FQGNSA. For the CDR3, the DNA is TGTGCCAGCAGCCCCGCGAAAGTACAGATCTCTGGAAACACCATATATTTT. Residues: CASSPAKVQISGNTIYF.